The 27 T cell receptor beta chains in this list originate from one sample, sequenced in a study of beta chain features in type 1 diabetes. Study-wide results and limits: Type 1 diabetes patients had TCRB CDR3s that were shorter (moderately but significantly so) in all four CD4+ subsets.

Antigens of these TCRs are unknown. The whole isolated RNA underwent reverse transcription, so sequencing captured expressed TCRB transcripts. Some clones are missing from TCRdb's copy, which holds only in-frame ones; the method was immunoSEQ multiplex PCR. The sample includes a few hundred thousand clones, approximately 12% of them seen just once. Sample: naive CD4+ T cells from blood. Receptors were obtained from a woman between 18 and 30 years old with type 1 diabetes.

This chain joins TRBV18 and TRBJ2-1, with 10 positions matching TRBD1. The germline V gene encodes CDR1 KGHSH and CDR2 LQKENI. This CDR3 contains 17 residues. Trimming removed 3 bases from V and 4 bases from J; junction bases left unmatched: 9. The CDR3 DNA follows: TGTGCCAGCTCACCGACCCCGGGGACAGGGGAGTACAATGAGCAGTTCTTC. Translation: CASSPTPGTGEYNEQFF.

In this sample, this clone turned up a few times. The rearrangement links TRBV29-1 to TRBJ2-1, with D hard to call. V was trimmed by 3 bases and J by 12 bases, leaving 3 bases between them. This CDR3 comprises 8 residues. CDR1 and CDR2 from the germline V gene are SQVTM and ANQGSEA. CDR3 bases: TGCAGCGTTGAGAGGCAGTTCTTC. It encodes CSVERQFF.

This clone has a handful of counts. V gene TRBV5-1 combines with J gene TRBJ2-1; 7 positions match TRBD2. The V gene's germline CDR1 is SGHRS and CDR2 YFSETQ. Losses at the gene ends were 1 base for V and 4 bases for J; bases not matched to a gene: 5. CDR3 size: 15 residues. The CDR3 DNA reads TGCGCCAGCAGCTTGAGTCTAGCGGATTACAATGAGCAGTTCTTC. Encoded protein: CASSLSLADYNEQFF.

This clone appeared a few times. The CDR3 loop is CASSSPTSGRANHNEQFF. The CDR3 region has the DNA TGTGCCAGCAGCTCCCCGACTAGCGGGAGGGCCAACCACAATGAGCAGTTCTTC. V is TRBV7-9 and J is TRBJ2-1, with 14 bases fitting TRBD2. This CDR3 comprises 18 residues. The germline V gene has CDR1 SEHNR and CDR2 FQNEAQ (reference sequence). The trim removed 4 bases at V and 5 bases at J, leaving 10 bases unmatched. Filled out from reference TRBV7-9 and TRBJ2-1, the complete variable domain reads DTGVSQNPRHKITKRGQNVTFRCDPISEHNRLYWYRQTLGQGPEFLTYFQNEAQLEKSRLLSDRFSAERPKGSFSTLEIQRTEQGDSAMYLCASSSPTSGRANHNEQFFGPGTRLTVL.

There are a few counts of this clone. This sequence joins TRBV5-1 and TRBJ2-6, with 8 bases aligning to TRBD2. The V gene end was trimmed by 7 bases and the J gene end by 1 base; junction bases not matched to a gene: 4. The CDR3 sequence is 15 residues long. CDR1 is SGHRS and CDR2 is YFSETQ in the germline V gene. This CDR3 is CASAGGGSGANVLTF. CDR3 nucleotide sequence: TGCGCCAGCGCGGGGGGCGGATCTGGGGCCAACGTCCTGACTTTC.

The rearrangement joins TRBV30 to TRBJ1-2; 7 bases align to TRBD1. The CDR3 loop spans 14 amino acids. V gave up 3 bases and J gave up 4 bases; unmatched junction bases: 8. Germline V lookup: CDR1 GTSNPN, CDR2 SVGIG (reference sequence). In DNA, the CDR3 is TGTGCCTGGAGAGAGACAGGGCTTTTCTATGGCTACACCTTC. The encoded protein is CAWRETGLFYGYTF.

V is TRBV5-4 and J is TRBJ2-4; 9 nucleotides align to TRBD1. Germline values: CDR1 SGHNT, CDR2 YYREEE (reference sequence). V shed 10 bases, J shed 2 bases, and the junction held 13 bases outside the gene matches. The CDR3 sequence is 16 residues long. CDR3 coding DNA: TGTGCCGTCCGTCCGGGACAGGGTTTTTCCAAAAACATTCAGTACTTC. Its translation: CAVRPGQGFSKNIQYF.

The genes are TRBV7-2 and TRBJ1-3; D unclear. In germline, CDR1 is SGHTA, CDR2 FQGNSA. The CDR3 loop spans 16 amino acids. Trimming took 5 bases from V and 4 from J, leaving 18 bases between them. CDR3 in DNA: TGTGCCAGCAGCCTCCAAGGCGGGGTGCGCGGAAACACCATATATTTT. Its translation: CASSLQGGVRGNTIYF.

The chain carries TRBV27 and TRBJ2-3, with 8 nucleotides matching TRBD2. Germline loops: CDR1 MNHEY, CDR2 SMNVEV (reference sequence). The V segment lost 6 bases and the J segment 4 bases; nucleotides outside the gene matches: 9. The CDR3 spans 15 residues. The CDR3, as DNA: TGTGCCAGCAGGGGGACTAGTCGGGTCGCAGATACGCAGTATTTT. Amino acids: CASRGTSRVADTQYF.

This clone was detected a few times. V gene TRBV6-6 combines with J gene TRBJ1-1; D is unclear. There are 15 residues in the CDR3. Trimming removed 2 bases from V and 0 bases from J, with 10 bases in between. Germline-derived CDR1 and CDR2 are MNHNY and SVGAGI (reference sequence). CDR3 residues: CASSYGPIMNTEAFF. CDR3 nucleotides: TGTGCCAGCAGTTACGGGCCGATCATGAACACTGAAGCTTTCTTT.

This clone turned up a few times. The chain is built from TRBV18 and TRBJ2-3; no firm D call. Germline V CDR1 and CDR2: KGHSH, LQKENI. V was cut by 0 bases and J by 4 bases, with 8 bases left in between. This CDR3 spans 14 amino acids. The CDR3 nucleotides read TGTGCCAGCTCACCACCGGGCCGATCAGATACGCAGTATTTT. Translating it yields CASSPPGRSDTQYF.

This clone was observed a handful of times. The chain is built from TRBV5-1 and TRBJ2-7; TRBD1 aligns across 8 bases. Germline CDR1 SGHRS, CDR2 YFSETQ. This CDR3 is 16 amino acids long. The trim removed 5 bases at V and 5 bases at J, leaving 15 bases unmatched. CDR3 DNA: TGCGCCAGCAGTCGCCCGGACAGGGAAGAAGGGAACGAGCAGTACGTC. This translates into CASSRPDREEGNEQYV.

For the CDR3, the DNA is TGTGCCAGCAGCGCCCCCGGGACTCCGCAGTTCTTC. Protein sequence: CASSAPGTPQFF. The V and J genes are TRBV11-2 and TRBJ2-1; weak D call: TRBD2 (6 bases). CDR1 is SGHAT and CDR2 is FQNNGV in the germline V gene. V was clipped by 5 bases and J by 12 bases, with 14 bases between them. The CDR3 has 12 amino acids. The complete variable domain, with remaining parts taken from reference TRBV11-2 and TRBJ2-1, reads EAGVAQSPRYKIIEKRQSVAFWCNPISGHATLYWYQQILGQGPKLLIQFQNNGVVDDSQLPKDRFSAERLKGVDSTLKIQPAKLEDSAVYLCASSAPGTPQFFGPGTRLTVL.

The chain joins TRBV5-1 to TRBJ2-3, with D possibly TRBD1 on 6 matching bases. V was cut by 0 bases and J by 7 bases, with 12 bases left in between. The CDR3 runs to 14 residues. CDR1 is SGHRS and CDR2 is YFSETQ in the germline V gene. The CDR3 DNA is TGCGCCAGCAGCTTGGAGGGGGAGTTGAATACGCAGTATTTT. Its translation is CASSLEGELNTQYF.

This clone was detected only a few times. This chain joins TRBV21-1 and TRBJ2-2; the table's TRBD2 call for D was not verified on the DNA. TRBV21-1 is noted as a pseudogene. CDR3 length equals 15 residues. CDR3 amino acids: CASSDSGGNTGELFF. Here the CDR3 DNA reads TGTGCCAGCAGCGATAGCGGGGGAAACACCGGGGAGCTGTTTTTT.

The chain couples TRBV18 to TRBJ2-6; D is ambiguous. Trimming took 6 bases from V and 0 from J, leaving 6 bases between them. This CDR3 contains 14 residues. Germline V gene sequence: CDR1 KGHSH, CDR2 LQKENI. CDR3 sequence: CASSPGSGANVLTF. The CDR3 region has the DNA TGTGCCAGCTCGCCGGGCTCTGGGGCCAACGTCCTGACTTTC. Filled out from reference TRBV18 and TRBJ2-6, the complete variable domain reads NAGVMQNPRHLVRRRGQEARLRCSPMKGHSHVYWYRQLPEEGLKFMVYLQKENIIDESGMPKERFSAEFPKEGPSILRIQQVVRGDSAAYFCASSPGSGANVLTFGAGSRLTVL.

The V gene is TRBV5-1, the J gene TRBJ2-7, with D perhaps matching TRBD2 (5 bases). The CDR3 runs 14 residues. Germline CDR1 and CDR2: SGHRS and YFSETQ. V lost 0 bases, J lost 3 bases, and 10 bases lay in between. CDR3 in amino acids: CASSLGESGYEQYV. The CDR3, as DNA: TGCGCCAGCAGCTTGGGGGAGTCGGGCTACGAGCAGTACGTC.

This chain joins TRBV7-9 and TRBJ2-2; 8 bases map to TRBD1. The V gene end was trimmed by 1 base and the J gene end by 6 bases; junction bases not matched to a gene: 4. Germline CDR1 reads SEHNR; CDR2 reads FQNEAQ (reference sequence). The CDR3 is made up of 15 amino acids. The CDR3 bases are TGTGCCAGCAGCTTAGGGACAGGGCCTGCCGGGGAGCTGTTTTTT. Its protein is CASSLGTGPAGELFF.

This clone has a handful of counts. The J gene is TRBJ2-3, the V gene TRBV9, with 8 bases aligning to TRBD1. With V trimmed by 0 bases and J by 5 bases, 2 bases remained unmatched. Germline V lookup: CDR1 SGDLS, CDR2 YYNGEE. This CDR3 is 14 amino acids long. The CDR3 coding sequence is TGTGCCAGCAGCGTAGGTGACAGGGGAGATACGCAGTATTTT. It yields the protein CASSVGDRGDTQYF.

A few counts support this clone. This chain uses TRBV25-1 with TRBJ2-1, with 9 bases matching TRBD2. Germline-derived CDR1 and CDR2 are MGHDK and SYGVNS. CDR3 size: 15 residues. Trimming took 7 bases from V and 3 from J; bases not matched to a gene: 7. Here the CDR3 DNA reads TGTGCCAGCACCCCGGGACTAGCTGGCTACAATGAGCAGTTCTTC. It encodes CASTPGLAGYNEQFF.

The V and J genes are TRBV2 and TRBJ2-1, with D hard to call. The V gene lost 7 bases and the J gene lost 6 bases, with 7 bases spanning the gap. CDR1 and CDR2 from the germline V gene are SNHLY and FYNNEI. The CDR3 has 11 residues. CDR3 sequence: CASTELNEQFF. DNA of the CDR3: TGTGCCAGCACCGAGCTCAATGAGCAGTTCTTC.

The chain combines TRBV11-2 with TRBJ1-1; D may be TRBD1 (6 bases). Germline V gene lookup returns CDR1 SGHAT and CDR2 FQNNGV. V dropped 0 bases and J dropped 11 bases, with 13 bases sitting between them. CDR3 size: 13 residues. The DNA for the CDR3 is TGTGCCAGCAGCTTAGATCCTAGGGGGTTGGCTTTCTTT. Translated, it gives CASSLDPRGLAFF.

This sequence joins TRBV29-1 and TRBJ1-2; no reliable D call. The germline gives CDR1 SQVTM, CDR2 ANQGSEA. This CDR3 has 12 residues. The V end lost 3 bases, the J end lost 8 bases, and 13 bases lay between the germline ends. The CDR3 protein is CSVDDEAAGYTF. The CDR3, as DNA: TGCAGCGTTGACGACGAGGCCGCGGGCTACACCTTC.

The chain recombines TRBV5-1 with TRBJ2-3; TRBD2 matches at 13 bases. V lost 4 bases to trimming and J lost 2 bases; unmatched junction nucleotides: 4. Germline V gene sequence: CDR1 SGHRS, CDR2 YFSETQ. This CDR3 region has 16 residues. Here the CDR3 DNA reads TGCGCCAGCAGCACCGGACTAGCGGGAGCCACAGATACGCAGTATTTT. It encodes CASSTGLAGATDTQYF.

The CDR3 spells CASSGQGRRANVLTF. The CDR3 DNA reads TGTGCCAGCAGCGGACAGGGCCGAAGGGCCAACGTCCTGACTTTC. The chain has TRBV2 and TRBJ2-6, with TRBD1 matching 8 bases. This CDR3 comprises 15 residues. The germline gives CDR1 SNHLY, CDR2 FYNNEI. V shed 6 bases, J shed 5 bases, and the junction held 6 bases outside the gene matches.

The chain is built from TRBV30 and TRBJ2-1; 12 bases agree with TRBD1. V was clipped by 3 bases and J by 12 bases; unmatched bases: 12. Germline CDR1 reads GTSNPN; CDR2 reads SVGIG (reference sequence). This CDR3 comprises 15 residues. The CDR3 reads CAWSKSGTGGYGQFF. CDR3 in DNA: TGTGCCTGGAGCAAATCCGGGACAGGGGGCTATGGGCAGTTCTTC.

The chain carries TRBV9 and TRBJ2-5; 8 positions agree with TRBD2. This CDR3 has 15 amino acids. Germline CDR1 SGDLS, CDR2 YYNGEE. V lost 0 bases to trimming and J lost 10 bases; unmatched junction nucleotides: 11. The DNA for the CDR3 is TGTGCCAGCAGCGTAGACCCGGGACTAGGCCCCTTCCAGTACTTC. Translating it yields CASSVDPGLGPFQYF.